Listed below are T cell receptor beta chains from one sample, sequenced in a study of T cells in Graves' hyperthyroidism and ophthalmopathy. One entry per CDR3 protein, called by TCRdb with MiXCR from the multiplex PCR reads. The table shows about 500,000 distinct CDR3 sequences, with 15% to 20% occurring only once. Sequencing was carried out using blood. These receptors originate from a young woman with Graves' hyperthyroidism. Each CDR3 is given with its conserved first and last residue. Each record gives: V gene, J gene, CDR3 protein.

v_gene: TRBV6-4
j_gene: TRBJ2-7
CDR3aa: CASRAPTGGGTGKGWGSYEQYF

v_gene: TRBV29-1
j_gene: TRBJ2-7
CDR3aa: CSVLSGDPQGYEQYF

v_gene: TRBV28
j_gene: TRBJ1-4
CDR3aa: CASTGGGFREKLFF

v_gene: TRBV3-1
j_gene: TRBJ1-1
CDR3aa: CASSRAGARTEAFF

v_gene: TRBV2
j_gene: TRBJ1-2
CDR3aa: CASSEYKSTVYGYTF

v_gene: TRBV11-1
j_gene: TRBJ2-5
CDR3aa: CASSLRRTLETQYF

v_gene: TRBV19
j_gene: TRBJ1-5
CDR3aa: CASSRRGGFNQPQHF

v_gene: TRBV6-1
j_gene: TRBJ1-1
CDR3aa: CASSPRHNMNTEAFF

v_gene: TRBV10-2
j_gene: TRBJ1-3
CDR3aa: CASSESIYGNTIYF

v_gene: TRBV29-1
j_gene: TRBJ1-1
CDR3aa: CSVDIGIAEAFF

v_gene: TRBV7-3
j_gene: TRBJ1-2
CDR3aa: CASSLTGTGSSYTF

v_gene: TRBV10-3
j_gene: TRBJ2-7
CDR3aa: CAISEPGQTSYEQYF

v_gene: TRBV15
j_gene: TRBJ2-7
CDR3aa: CATSIRDRGLYEQYF

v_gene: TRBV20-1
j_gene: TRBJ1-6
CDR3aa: CSARFEGARPYSPLHF

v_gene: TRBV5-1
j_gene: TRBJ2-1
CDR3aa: CASSLELAGGSNEQFF

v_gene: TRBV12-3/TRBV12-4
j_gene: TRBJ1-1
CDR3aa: CASRISGGVANTEAFF

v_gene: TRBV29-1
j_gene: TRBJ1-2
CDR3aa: CSVDARASYGYTF

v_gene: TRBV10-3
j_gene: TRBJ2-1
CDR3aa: CARREGHNEQFF

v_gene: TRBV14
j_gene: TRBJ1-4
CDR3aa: CASSLTRPGEKLFF

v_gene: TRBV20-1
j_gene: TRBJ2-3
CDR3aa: CSASEAGGFTDTQYF

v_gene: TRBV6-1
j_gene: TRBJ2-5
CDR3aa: CASRDRGFEETQYF

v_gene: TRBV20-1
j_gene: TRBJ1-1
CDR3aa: CSGIQGWDTEAFF

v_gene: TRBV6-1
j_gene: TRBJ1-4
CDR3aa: CASSEGTGGGNEKLFF

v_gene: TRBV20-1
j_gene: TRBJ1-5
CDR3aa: CSASGRYNQPRHF

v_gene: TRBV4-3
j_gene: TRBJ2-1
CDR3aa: CASRKHPGLAGQYNEQFF